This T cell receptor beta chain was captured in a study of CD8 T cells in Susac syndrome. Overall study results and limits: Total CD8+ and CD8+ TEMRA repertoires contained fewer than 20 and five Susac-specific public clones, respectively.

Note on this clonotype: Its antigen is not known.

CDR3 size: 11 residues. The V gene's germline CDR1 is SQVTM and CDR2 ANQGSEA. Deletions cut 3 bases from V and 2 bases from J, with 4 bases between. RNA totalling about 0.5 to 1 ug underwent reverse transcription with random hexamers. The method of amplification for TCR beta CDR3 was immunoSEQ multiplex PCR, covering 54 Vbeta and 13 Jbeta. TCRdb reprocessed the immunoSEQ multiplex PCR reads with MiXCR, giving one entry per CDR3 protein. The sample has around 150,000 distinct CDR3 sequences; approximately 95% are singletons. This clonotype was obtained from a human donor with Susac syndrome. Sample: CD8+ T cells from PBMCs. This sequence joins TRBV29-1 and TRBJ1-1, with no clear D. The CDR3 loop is CSVDINTEAFF. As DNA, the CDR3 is TGCAGCGTTGATATAAACACTGAAGCTTTCTTT.